This TCR beta chain originates from a study of PD-1 blockade in classical Hodgkin lymphoma. TCRdb's copy holds only in-frame clones and misses some; the assay was immunoSEQ multiplex PCR. In the table there are 20,000 or so clones, less than 75% of which are singletons. Relapse was seen in all patients after autologous stem cell transplantation, and brentuximab vedotin exposure was variable. Study outcomes and limitations: Newly diagnosed patients were reported to exhibit reduced baseline TCR diversity relative to healthy donors. Before treatment, complete responders showed about the same diversity as newly diagnosed patients.

The sample holds one count of this clone. What it binds is not known. The CDR3 runs 14 residues. The V gene's germline CDR1 is GTSNPN and CDR2 SVGIG (reference sequence). V was pared by 3 bases and J by 4 bases, with 15 bases between. The sample consisted of peripheral blood mononuclear cells (PBMCs), taken before the second cycle of nivolumab. V gene TRBV30 combines with J gene TRBJ1-1; D may be TRBD1 (5 bases). This sequence was found in a human donor with classical Hodgkin lymphoma. The CDR3 reads CAWSPRGAGTEAFF. CDR3 nucleotide sequence: TGTGCCTGGAGCCCTCGAGGGGCCGGCACTGAAGCTTTCTTT.